This T cell receptor beta chain came from a study of Ad26.COV2.S vaccination and SARS-CoV-2 variants. The CDR3 length is 13 residues. Losses at the gene ends were 5 bases for V and 4 bases for J; bases not matched to a gene: 3. Germline CDR1 MDHEN, CDR2 SYDVKM. The study's findings and limits: Breadth of non-spike TCRs did not differ between vaccinees and placebo recipients. Compared with placebo recipients, vaccine recipients had higher spike-specific TCR breadth. Estimates derived from TCR breadth and depth analyses may have underestimated total T cell responses.

As to treatment: roughly 19 received Ad26.COV2.S at low or high dose, single or two shots; roughly five received placebo; per-sample allocation not given. Sampling was done on day 63 after the first vaccine or placebo injection. Clones were sequenced by immunoSEQ multiplex PCR, and TCRdb holds only the in-frame ones, with some missing. Of approximately 300,000 clones listed, approximately 80% are singletons. This clone was seen once. Its antigen remains unidentified. The receptor's source is a person between 18 and 65 years old who received the Ad26.COV2.S COVID-19 vaccine or a placebo. The chain is built from TRBV28 and TRBJ1-2, with 8 bases identical to TRBD1. The specimen comprised peripheral blood, sampled in a trial of Ad26.COV2.S vaccine versus placebo. The CDR3 is CASSMQGAYGYTF. The CDR3 nucleotides are TGTGCCAGCAGTATGCAGGGGGCCTATGGCTACACCTTC.